The 2 T cell receptor beta chains below all came from one sample that was sequenced in a study of T-cell reconstitution after alpha-beta-depleted transplantation in children. Using unique molecular identifiers, the investigators prepared the TCRbeta library. TCRdb fed the PCR reads into MiXCR, producing one record per CDR3 protein. The sample records nearly 200,000 distinct CDR3 sequences, just under 6.5% being singletons. This material consisted of PBMCs, taken before TCRalphabeta/CD19-depleted stem cell transplant. The source of these receptors is a girl in the first two years of life with combined immunodeficiency, due to receive a stem cell transplant.

In this sample, this clonotype turned up many times. The J gene is TRBJ2-5, the V gene TRBV2; 9 nucleotides line up with TRBD2. Germline loops: CDR1 SNHLY, CDR2 FYNNEI. Trimming removed 3 bases from V and 2 bases from J; junction bases left unmatched: 7. CDR3 size: 16 residues. The CDR3 sequence: CASSDWGLAGQETQYF. The CDR3 DNA follows: TGTGCCAGCAGTGATTGGGGACTAGCCGGGCAAGAGACCCAGTACTTC.

This clonotype was recorded at least ten times. This chain joins TRBV24-1 and TRBJ2-2; TRBD1 agrees at 8 bases. Germline V CDR1 and CDR2: KGHDR, SFDVKD. The CDR3 extends over 17 amino acids. V lost 2 bases and J lost 5; bases outside the gene matches: 9. CDR3 protein: CATSDSRTGRRTGELFF. For the CDR3, the DNA is TGTGCCACCAGTGATTCCAGGACAGGGCGGAGGACCGGGGAGCTGTTTTTT.